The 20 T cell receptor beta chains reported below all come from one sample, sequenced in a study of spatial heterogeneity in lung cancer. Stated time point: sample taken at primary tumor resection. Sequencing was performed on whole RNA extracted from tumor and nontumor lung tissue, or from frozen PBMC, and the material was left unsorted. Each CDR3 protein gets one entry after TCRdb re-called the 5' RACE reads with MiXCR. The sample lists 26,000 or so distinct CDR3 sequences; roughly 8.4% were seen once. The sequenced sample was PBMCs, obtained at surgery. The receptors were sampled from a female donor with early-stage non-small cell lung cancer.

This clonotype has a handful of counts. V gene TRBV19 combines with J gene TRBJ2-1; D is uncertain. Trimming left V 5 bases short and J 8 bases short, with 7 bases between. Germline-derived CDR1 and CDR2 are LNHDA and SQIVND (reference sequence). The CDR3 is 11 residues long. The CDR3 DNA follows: TGTGCCAGTAGTTACCGGGATGAGCAGTTCTTC. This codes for CASSYRDEQFF.

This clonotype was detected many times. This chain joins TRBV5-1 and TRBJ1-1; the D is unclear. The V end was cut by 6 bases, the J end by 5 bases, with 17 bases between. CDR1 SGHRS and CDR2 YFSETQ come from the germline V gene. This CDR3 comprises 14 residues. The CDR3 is CASTPSGYGTEAFF. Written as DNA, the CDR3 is TGCGCCAGCACCCCATCGGGGTACGGTACTGAAGCTTTCTTT. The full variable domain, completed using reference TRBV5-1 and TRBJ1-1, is KAGVTQTPRYLIKTRGQQVTLSCSPISGHRSVSWYQQTPGQGLQFLFEYFSETQRNKGNFPGRFSGRQFSNSRSEMNVSTLELGDSALYLCASTPSGYGTEAFFGQGTRLTVV.

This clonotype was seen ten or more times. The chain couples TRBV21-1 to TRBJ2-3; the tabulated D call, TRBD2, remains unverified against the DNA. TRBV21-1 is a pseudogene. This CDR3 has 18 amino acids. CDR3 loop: CASTPPGGGEPSTDTQYF. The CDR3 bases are TGTGCCAGCACCCCCCCCGGCGGGGGTGAGCCTAGCACAGATACGCAGTATTTT.

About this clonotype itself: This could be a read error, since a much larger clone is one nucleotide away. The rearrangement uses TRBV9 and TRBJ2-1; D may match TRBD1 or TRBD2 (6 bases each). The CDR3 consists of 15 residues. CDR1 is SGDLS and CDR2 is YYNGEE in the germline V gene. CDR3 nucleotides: TGTGTCAGCAGCCCCACGCCCGCTGCGGGACAAGAGCAGTTCTTC. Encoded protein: CVSSPTPAAGQEQFF.

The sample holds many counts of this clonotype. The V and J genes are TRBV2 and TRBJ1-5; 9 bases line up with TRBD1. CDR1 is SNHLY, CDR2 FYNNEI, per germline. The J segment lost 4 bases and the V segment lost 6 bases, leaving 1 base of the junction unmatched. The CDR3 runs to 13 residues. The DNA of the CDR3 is TGTGCCAGCAGAGGGACAGGGAATCAGCCCCAGCATTTT. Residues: CASRGTGNQPQHF. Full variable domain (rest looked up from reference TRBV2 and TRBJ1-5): EPEVTQTPSHQVTQMGQEVILRCVPISNHLYFYWYRQILGQKVEFLVSFYNNEISEKSEIFDDQFSVERPDGSNFTLKIRSTKLEDSAMYFCASRGTGNQPQHFGDGTRLSIL.

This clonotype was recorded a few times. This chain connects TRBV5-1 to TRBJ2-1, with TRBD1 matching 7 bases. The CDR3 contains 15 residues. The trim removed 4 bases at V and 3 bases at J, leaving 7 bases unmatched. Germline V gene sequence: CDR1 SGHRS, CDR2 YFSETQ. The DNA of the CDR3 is TGCGCCAGCAGCCCTATGGGACAGCTCTACAATGAGCAGTTCTTC. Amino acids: CASSPMGQLYNEQFF.

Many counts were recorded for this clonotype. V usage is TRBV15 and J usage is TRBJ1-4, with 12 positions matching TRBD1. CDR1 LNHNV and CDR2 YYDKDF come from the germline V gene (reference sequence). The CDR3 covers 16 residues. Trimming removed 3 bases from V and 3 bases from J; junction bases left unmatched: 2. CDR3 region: CATSRGQGAPNEKLFF. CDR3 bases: TGTGCCACCAGCAGGGGACAGGGGGCGCCTAATGAAAAACTGTTTTTT.

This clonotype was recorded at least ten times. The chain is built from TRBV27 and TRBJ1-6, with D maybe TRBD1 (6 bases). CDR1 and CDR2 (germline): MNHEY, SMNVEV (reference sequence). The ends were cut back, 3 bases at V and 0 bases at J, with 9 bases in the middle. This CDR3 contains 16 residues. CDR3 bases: TGTGCCAGCAGTTTGACAGGAGTCTCCTATAATTCACCCCTCCACTTT. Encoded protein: CASSLTGVSYNSPLHF.

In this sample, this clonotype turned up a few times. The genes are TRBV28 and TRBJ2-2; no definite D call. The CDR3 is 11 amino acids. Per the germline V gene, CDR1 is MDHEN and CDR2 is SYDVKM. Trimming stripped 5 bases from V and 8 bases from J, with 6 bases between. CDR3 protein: CASSPPGELFF. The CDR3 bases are TGTGCCAGCAGTCCTCCAGGGGAGCTGTTTTTT.

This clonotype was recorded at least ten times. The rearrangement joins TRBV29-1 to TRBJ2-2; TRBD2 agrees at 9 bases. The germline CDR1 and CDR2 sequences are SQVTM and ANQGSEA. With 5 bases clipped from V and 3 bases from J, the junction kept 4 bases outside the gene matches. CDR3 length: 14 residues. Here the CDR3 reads CSVRTSVDTGELFF. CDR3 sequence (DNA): TGCAGCGTTCGGACTAGCGTGGACACCGGGGAGCTGTTTTTT.

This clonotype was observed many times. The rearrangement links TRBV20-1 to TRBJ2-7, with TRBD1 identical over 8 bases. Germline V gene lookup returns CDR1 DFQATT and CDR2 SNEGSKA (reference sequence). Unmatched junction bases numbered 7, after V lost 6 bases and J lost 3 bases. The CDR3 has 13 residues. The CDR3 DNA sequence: TGCAGTGCCACCGGGACAGGCAACTACGAGCAGTACGTC. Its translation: CSATGTGNYEQYV.

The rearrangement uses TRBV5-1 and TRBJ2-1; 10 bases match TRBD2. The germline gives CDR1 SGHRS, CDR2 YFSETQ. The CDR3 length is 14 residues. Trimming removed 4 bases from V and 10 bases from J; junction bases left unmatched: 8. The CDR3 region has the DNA TGCGCCAGCAGCCGGGGACTAGCGAGCCCAGAGCAGTTCTTC. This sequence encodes CASSRGLASPEQFF.

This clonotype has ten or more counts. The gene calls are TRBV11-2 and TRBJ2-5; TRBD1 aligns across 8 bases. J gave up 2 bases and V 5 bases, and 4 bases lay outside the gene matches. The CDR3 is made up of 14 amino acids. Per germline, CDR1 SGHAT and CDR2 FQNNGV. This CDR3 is CASSRGQGQETQYF. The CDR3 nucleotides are TGTGCCAGCAGCCGAGGACAGGGACAAGAGACCCAGTACTTC.

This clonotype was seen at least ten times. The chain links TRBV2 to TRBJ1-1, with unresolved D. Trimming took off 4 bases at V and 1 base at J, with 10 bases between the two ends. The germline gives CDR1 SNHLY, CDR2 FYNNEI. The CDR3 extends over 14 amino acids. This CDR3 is CASSVRRPNTEAFF. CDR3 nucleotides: TGTGCCAGCAGTGTCAGGAGACCGAACACTGAAGCTTTCTTT. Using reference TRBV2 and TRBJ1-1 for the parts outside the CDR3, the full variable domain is EPEVTQTPSHQVTQMGQEVILRCVPISNHLYFYWYRQILGQKVEFLVSFYNNEISEKSEIFDDQFSVERPDGSNFTLKIRSTKLEDSAMYFCASSVRRPNTEAFFGQGTRLTVV.

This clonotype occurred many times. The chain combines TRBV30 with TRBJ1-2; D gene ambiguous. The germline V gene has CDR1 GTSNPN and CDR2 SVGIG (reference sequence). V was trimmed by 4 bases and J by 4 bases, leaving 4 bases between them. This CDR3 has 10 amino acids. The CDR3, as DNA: TGTGCCTGGACAGGCTATGGCTACACCTTC. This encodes CAWTGYGYTF.

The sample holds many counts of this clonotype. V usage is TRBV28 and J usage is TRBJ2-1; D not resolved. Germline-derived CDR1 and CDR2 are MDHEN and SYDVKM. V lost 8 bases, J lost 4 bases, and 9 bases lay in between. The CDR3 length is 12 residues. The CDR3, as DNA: TGTGCCAGCCAAGTGTCATACAATGAGCAGTTCTTC. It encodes CASQVSYNEQFF. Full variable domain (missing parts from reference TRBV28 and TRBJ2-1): DVKVTQSSRYLVKRTGEKVFLECVQDMDHENMFWYRQDPGLGLRLIYFSYDVKMKEKGDIPEGYSVSREKKERFSLILESASTNQTSMYLCASQVSYNEQFFGPGTRLTVL.

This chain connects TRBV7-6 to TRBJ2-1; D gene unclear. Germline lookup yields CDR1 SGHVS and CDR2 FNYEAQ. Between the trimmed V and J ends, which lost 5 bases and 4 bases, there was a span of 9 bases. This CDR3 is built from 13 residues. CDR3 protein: CASSLGPYNEQFF. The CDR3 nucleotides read TGTGCCAGCAGCCTAGGACCATACAATGAGCAGTTCTTC.

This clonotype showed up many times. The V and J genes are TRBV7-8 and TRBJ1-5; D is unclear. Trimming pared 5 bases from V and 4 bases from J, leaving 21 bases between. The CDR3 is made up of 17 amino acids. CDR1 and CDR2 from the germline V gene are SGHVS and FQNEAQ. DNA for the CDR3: TGTGCCAGCAGCCCTCCCTTGAGGTATGGGGTGAATCAGCCCCAGCATTTT. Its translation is CASSPPLRYGVNQPQHF.

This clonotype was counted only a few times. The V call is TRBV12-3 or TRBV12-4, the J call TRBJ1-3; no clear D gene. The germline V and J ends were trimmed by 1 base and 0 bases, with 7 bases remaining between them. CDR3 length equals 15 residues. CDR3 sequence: CASSLGTLSGNTIYF. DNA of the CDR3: TGTGCCAGCAGTTTAGGGACGCTCTCTGGAAACACCATATATTTT.

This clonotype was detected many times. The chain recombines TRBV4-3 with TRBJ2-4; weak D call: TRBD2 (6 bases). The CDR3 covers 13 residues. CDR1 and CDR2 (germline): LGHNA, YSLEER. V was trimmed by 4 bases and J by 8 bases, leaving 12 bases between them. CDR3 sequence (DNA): TGCGCCAGCAGCCCTTGGGGGGATCACATTCAGTACTTC. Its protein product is CASSPWGDHIQYF.